This TCR beta chain derives from a study of regulatory T cells in long-lasting Graves disease (TCRdb year 2021). At the level of the whole study: In the newly diagnosed Graves' disease group, patients had been taking antithyroid drugs for less than 3 months. TCR sequencing covered about 13 persistent and around 20 newly diagnosed Graves' disease patients, some 33 samples in total. This study used TCR sequencing and RNA sequencing of peripheral blood to compare persistent Graves' disease patients against newly diagnosed Graves' disease patients. The study was registered as a clinical trial and conducted in China.

The time point label, as the study defines it: newly diagnosed GD, antithyroid drugs for less than 3 months. RNA was extracted from PBMCs in TRIzol for both TCR sequencing and RNA sequencing. The diagnosis of Graves' disease was made according to American Thyroid Association guidelines. The patients came from an endocrinology department in Xi'an, China. Each patient gave 7.5 to 10 milliliters of peripheral blood, collected in an EDTA anticoagulant tube. Ficoll Paque Plus density gradient separation was used to isolate PBMCs, and no further T cell sorting was done. An Agilent 2100 Bioanalyzer and agarose gel were used to assess RNA quality, and a NanoDrop 2000 was used to measure RNA concentration. Overall study results and their limits: TRBV28, TRBJ1-2 and TRBJ2-5 were preferentially used in persistent disease, while TRBV20-1 and TRBJ2-1 were favored in newly diagnosed disease. Lower TCR Shannon entropy and fewer highly expanded clones were observed in persistent Graves' disease patients than in newly diagnosed patients, which suggested clonal expansion. As a limitation, the authors acknowledged that the small sample size may reduce accuracy. Sequencing and analysis were restricted to the TCR beta chain. More public clonotypes were shared among persistent patients (roughly 2,700) than among newly diagnosed patients (approximately 930). Only peripheral blood was studied, because thyroid tissue, the primary lesion, was inaccessible.

Receptor libraries were prepared by multiplex PCR. TCRdb records Illumina HiSeq 4000 as the sequencer. TCR beta libraries were built with iRepertoire HTBI primers and Arm-PCR amplification of CDR3 regions. Gel purification was performed on PCR products prior to sequencing. The paper's data handling went like this. A total of some 65 TRBV and 14 TRBJ segments were identified across samples and were used for gene usage analysis of CDR3 amino acid clonotypes. COPE and FqMerger were used to merge the filtered high-quality paired reads into contigs. Contigs were aligned with BLAST to IMGT TRBV, TRBD and TRBJ reference genes, and CDR3 was defined per IMGT. Highly expanded clones were defined as clonotypes with a frequency above 0.1%. Shannon entropy served as the measure of repertoire diversity, while the Gini coefficient captured V-J evenness. A clonotype found in more than one individual was treated as public. TCRdb itself trimmed the public reads at Q25 with fastp, ran MiXCR and retained productive beta chains. Each entry merges the rows of one CDR3 protein and shows their most common DNA and genes. TCRdb, not the authors, supplied the V and J calls. This sample lists hundreds of thousands of distinct CDR3 sequences; about 16% were detected once. Roughly 18% of the sample goes to the ten largest clones.

At the junction V is shortened by 4 bases and J by 8 bases; bases outside the gene matches: 8. CDR1 LGHDT and CDR2 YNNKEL were looked up in the germline V gene (reference sequence). From cysteine to phenylalanine, the CDR3 is 15 amino acids long. This entry keeps only the CDR3 DNA: 45 bases, framed from base 1. Points on this clonotype: This receptor's antigen is unknown. No per-base quality is available; no much larger clone lies one base away.

These data were also filed under a second study, of T cells in Graves' hyperthyroidism and ophthalmopathy. As the second paper documents: Graves' hyperthyroidism was defined as stable when no progression to ophthalmopathy occurred over 18 months of follow-up. The hyperthyroidism patients were between 18 and 65 years old and newly diagnosed, with a disease duration of less than 2 months. Any patient with an uncontrolled infection, another autoimmune disease, pregnancy or lactation was excluded. Diagnoses were established on the basis of clinical symptoms, serum thyroxine and TRAb, thyroid ultrasound, and orbital computed tomography. For the first round of RT-PCR on the TCR CDR3, the HTBI primer set was used together with the Qiagen OneStep RT-PCR kit. Most expanded thyroid clonotypes (frequency above 0.001) were also found in blood, which suggests that blood repertoires may mirror thyroid immune responses. Ophthalmopathy was separated from stable hyperthyroidism by a 13 V-J signature model, with about 86% sensitivity and about 81% specificity obtained in cross-validation and 80%/75% obtained in testing. In validation, the model predicted progression to ophthalmopathy with approximately 71% sensitivity and roughly 72% specificity, a median of 6.5 months before onset. A discovery cohort of about 95 patients, 43 with Graves' ophthalmopathy and approximately 55 with stable Graves' hyperthyroidism, was used to find distinguishing TCR V-J signatures. An independent validation cohort of under 20 hyperthyroidism patients and about 15 patients who later progressed to ophthalmopathy tested prospective prediction of ophthalmopathy. The approximately 100 discovery patients were divided at random into training and test sets in a 7:3 ratio. Thyroid tissue and blood T-cell repertoires from about 6 Graves' hyperthyroidism patients were also compared in the study. Following sampling, methimazole starting at 30 mg daily was given to hyperthyroidism patients, and high-dose intravenous methylprednisolone was given to ophthalmopathy patients. The libraries were constructed in a second round of multiplex PCR and then size-selected and purified. Libraries were sequenced paired-end with 100 bp reads on an Illumina HiSeq2000. SOAPnuke was used to process the raw data, removing reads that contained adapters or uncalled bases, had a mean Phred below 15, or lacked an exact match to the constant primer or identifier. High-quality paired reads were merged using COPE v1.2.5, and each unique nucleotide sequence was defined as a clonotype. MiTCR v1.1 was used to align the clonotypes against IMGT TRBV, TRBD and TRBJ reference segments. Only V-J combinations with frequency above 0.0001, covering about 99% of repertoires, were analysed. A TCS score was defined as the ratio between F50 (clonal expansion) and ExV (chaos), using BLOSUM62-based TCRdist between CDR3 peptides within each V-J. Welch's t-statistics and random forest reduced around 510 V-J features to 13, which were used in a naive Bayes classifier (R e1071). Sample size was not statistically predetermined, and blinding of investigators to group allocation was not performed. According to the paper, TCR Vbeta CDR3 sequencing was carried out on over 130 peripheral blood samples, which came from about 45 ophthalmopathy, some 73 hyperthyroidism and approximately 17 progressor patients.

The source was peripheral blood mononuclear cells (PBMCs), collected at new diagnosis, from a patient treated with antithyroid drugs. The rearranged chain carries TRBV3-1 and TRBJ2-1, and 10 junction bases match TRBD1. This TCR came from a woman in her twenties or thirties with Graves disease. Donor details come from another sample of the same person, matched by shared clones. The DNA sequence reads TGTGCCAGCAGCCCTAGGGGACAGGGGAGGGATGAGCAGTTCTTC. It encodes CASSPRGQGRDEQFF.